This T cell receptor beta chain was identified in a study of T cells in Graves' hyperthyroidism and ophthalmopathy. Study summary: Peripheral blood draws took place at initial diagnosis, ahead of any treatment.

Germline CDR1 reads MDHEN; CDR2 reads SYDVKM. V trimming: 6 bases; J trimming: 7 bases; junction bases outside the gene matches: 3. The CDR3 spans 13 residues. Duration under 3 months, a NOSPECS grade of at least 4, and a Clinical Activity Score of at least 3 characterized the ophthalmopathy patients. Fresh peripheral blood, about 9.6 ml, yielded the PBMCs. The CDR3 regions of TCR beta were amplified from RNA transcripts. First-round RT-PCR targeting the TCR CDR3 was performed with the HTBI primer set. One entry per CDR3 protein, called by TCRdb with MiXCR from the multiplex PCR reads. The sample has 530,000 or so distinct CDR3 sequences, approximately 17% seen once.

Sequenced sample: blood. The clonotype was recovered from a young woman with Graves' ophthalmopathy. The chain employs TRBV28 and TRBJ1-6; 7 nucleotides line up with TRBD1. For the CDR3, the DNA is TGTGCCAGCAGGACAGGGACCAATTCACCCCTCCACTTT. It translates to CASRTGTNSPLHF.